This entry concerns a single TCR beta chain. Antigen specificity is unknown. Trimming stripped 6 bases from V and 4 bases from J, with 13 bases between. The CDR3 extends over 14 amino acids. Germline CDR1 MNHNY, CDR2 SVGAGI (reference sequence). This entry comes from a study of blood T cells in healthy people across ages. Study conclusions and caveats: PBMCs were not sorted, which prevented a conclusive comparison of naive versus antigen-experienced cells.

Samples had at least 7 million PBMCs isolated from them. A minimum of 5.5 micrograms of total RNA was extracted per sample. Combining a sample-barcoded 5' primer with a J-beta primer mix, a second PCR ran for about 7 to 11 cycles. Every sample gave at least 2.5 million paired-end reads containing CDR3. TCRdb reprocessed the 5' RACE reads via MiXCR and lists one record per CDR3 protein. Of about 830,000 distinct CDR3 sequences listed, less than 80% are singletons. The TCR sequence derives from a man aged 25 to 40 in good health. Sequenced: blood. The chain has TRBV6-6 and TRBJ2-1; no firm D call. The CDR3 coding sequence is TGTGCCAGCAGCCCCAGGCCACTATACAATGAGCAGTTCTTC. Residues: CASSPRPLYNEQFF.